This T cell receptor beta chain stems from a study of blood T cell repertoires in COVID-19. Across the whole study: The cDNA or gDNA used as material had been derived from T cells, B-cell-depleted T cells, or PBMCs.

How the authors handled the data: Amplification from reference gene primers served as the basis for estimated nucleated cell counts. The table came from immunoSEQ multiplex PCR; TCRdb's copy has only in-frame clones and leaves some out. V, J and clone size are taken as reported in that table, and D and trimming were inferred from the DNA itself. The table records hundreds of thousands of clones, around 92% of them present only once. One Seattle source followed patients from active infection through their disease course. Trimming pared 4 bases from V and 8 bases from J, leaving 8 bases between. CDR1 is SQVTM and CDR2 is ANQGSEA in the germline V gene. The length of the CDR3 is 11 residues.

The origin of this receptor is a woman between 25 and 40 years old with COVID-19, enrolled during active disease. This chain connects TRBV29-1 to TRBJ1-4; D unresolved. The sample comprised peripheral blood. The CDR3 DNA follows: TGCAGCGTTGGAGAGGGCGAAAAACTGTTTTTT. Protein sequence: CSVGEGEKLFF. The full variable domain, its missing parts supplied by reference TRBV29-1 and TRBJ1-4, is SAVISQKPSRDICQRGTSLTIQCQVDSQVTMMFWYRQQPGQSLTLIATANQGSEATYESGFVIDKFPISRPNLTFSTLTVSNMSPEDSSIYLCSVGEGEKLFFGSGTQLSVL.